Listed below are T cell receptor beta chains from one sample, sequenced in a study of cytomegalovirus exposure and HLA in healthy donors. Clones were sequenced by immunoSEQ multiplex PCR, and TCRdb holds only the in-frame ones, with some missing. The sample records some 64,000 clones, more than 70% being singletons. Sequencing used PBMCs. Source of these receptors: a man between 25 and 39 years old in good health and CMV-seropositive. CDR3s include the opening cysteine and the closing phenylalanine or tryptophan. D genes are given only for firm matches. Not every row has a clone size; where given, it reads once, few, many or a size class.

TRBD2	NA	TRBV7-2	TRBJ2-7	TGTGCCAGCAGCTTAGTAGGGACTAGTAGCTCCTACGAGCAGTACTTC	CASSLVGTSSSYEQYF
NA	once	TRBV7-2	TRBJ1-1	TGTGCCAGCAGCTTATATCGAGGGGGTGAAGCTTTCTTT	CASSLYRGGEAFF
NA	NA	TRBV11-3	TRBJ1-1	TGTGCCAGCAGCTTAGATGGGAGGGCGAACACTGAAGCTTTCTTT	CASSLDGRANTEAFF
TRBD1	few	TRBV19	TRBJ2-2	TGTGCCGTGAGGGACAGGGGGCCCTCGGGGGAGCTGTTTTTT	CAVRDRGPSGELFF
TRBD2	NA	TRBV11-2	TRBJ2-3	TGTGCCAGCAGCCTTCTTAGGGAGGGGTCAGATACGCAGTATTTT	CASSLLREGSDTQYF
NA	NA	TRBV9	TRBJ1-1	TGTGCCAGCAGCGTAGTCCGATGGGAGGGGCCGAACACTGAAGCTTTCTTT	CASSVVRWEGPNTEAFF
TRBD2	NA	TRBV7-2	TRBJ2-7	TGTGCCAGCAGCTCAAGACTAGCGGGATCCCCCTACGAGCAGTACTTC	CASSSRLAGSPYEQYF
TRBD2	NA	TRBV19	TRBJ2-7	TGTGCCAGTAGTACGGCTAGCGGGAGGCCATCCTACGAGCAGTACTTC	CASSTASGRPSYEQYF
TRBD1	once	TRBV5-8	TRBJ2-1	TGTGCCAGCAGCCACAGACAGGGGGCAGGGGATGAGCAGTTCTTC	CASSHRQGAGDEQFF
NA	NA	TRBV7-6	TRBJ2-1	TGTGCCAGCAGCTTAGCGGTGGGAGGGGGGGAGCAGTTCTTC	CASSLAVGGGEQFF
TRBD2	NA	TRBV30	TRBJ2-1	TGTGCCTGGACTAGCGGGACACTGTACAATGAGCAGTTCTTC	CAWTSGTLYNEQFF
TRBD2	NA	TRBV6-5	TRBJ2-7	TGTGCCAGCAGTTACTCCGGTGGGGGGGGGCAGTACTTC	CASSYSGGGGQYF
TRBD2	NA	TRBV9	TRBJ2-3	TGTGCCAGCAGCGTAGGGCTAGCGGGAGCGAGAGATACGCAGTATTTT	CASSVGLAGARDTQYF
NA	NA	TRBV9	TRBJ1-5	TGTGCCAGCAGCGTAACAGGGAATAAGGATCAGCCCCAGCATTTT	CASSVTGNKDQPQHF
TRBD1	NA	TRBV6-5	TRBJ1-2	TGTGCCAGCAGTTACCAACAGGGGGCGGAGGGCTACACCTTC	CASSYQQGAEGYTF
TRBD1	NA	TRBV18	TRBJ2-4	TGTGCCAGCTCACCAAAAGAAGGGACAGGGGGAAACATTCAGTACTTC	CASSPKEGTGGNIQYF
TRBD1	NA	TRBV7-9	TRBJ2-7	TGTTCCAGCAGCTTAGAATGGACAGGGGAGAACTACGAGCAGTACTTC	CSSSLEWTGENYEQYF
TRBD1	NA	TRBV28	TRBJ1-2	TGTGCCAGCAGCCTCAGGGGGGCGTCTAACTATGGCCACACCTTC	CASSLRGASNYGHTF
TRBD1	NA	TRBV4-1	TRBJ1-6	TGCGCCAGCAGCCCTCCAGAGGGGGCGGGTCCCCTCCACTTT	CASSPPEGAGPLHF
NA	NA	TRBV29-1	TRBJ2-7	TGCAGCGTTGAGGAGGGGGGGTACTCCTACGAGCAGTACTTC	CSVEEGGYSYEQYF
TRBD1	NA	TRBV30	TRBJ1-5	TGTGCCTACCAACAGACAGGGGTCAATCAGCCCCAGCATTTT	CAYQQTGVNQPQHF
TRBD2	NA	TRBV7-7	TRBJ2-3	TGTGCTAGCAGCACGGGACTAGCACAAGATACGCAGTATTTT	CASSTGLAQDTQYF
TRBD1	NA	TRBV5-6	TRBJ2-7	TGTGCCAGCAGCCCGGGTGGGCAGGGGGCGCGTGAGCAGTACTTC	CASSPGGQGAREQYF
TRBD1	NA	TRBV6-6	TRBJ1-1	TGTGCCAGCAGCCTCCGGACAGGGGTGACTGAAGCTTTCTTT	CASSLRTGVTEAFF
TRBD2	NA	TRBV5-4	TRBJ2-5	TGTGCCAGCAGCGGGGGGGGGAAAGAGACCCAGTACTTC	CASSGGGKETQYF
NA	once	TRBV25-1	TRBJ2-7	TGTGCCAGCAGTCCCTGGGGCAGAGGCGGTAACGAGCAGTACTTC	CASSPWGRGGNEQYF
TRBD1	NA	TRBV28	TRBJ1-2	TGTGCCAGCAGTCTCGGACAGGGGAGAGTTTTATATGGCTACACCTTC	CASSLGQGRVLYGYTF
NA	NA	TRBV30	TRBJ2-2	TGTGCCTGGTTTGACAGGAGCAACACCGGGGAGCTGTTTTTT	CAWFDRSNTGELFF
TRBD1	NA	TRBV5-1	TRBJ1-2	TGCGCCAGCATGCAGGGGGCTCCACCCGGTGGCTACACCTTC	CASMQGAPPGGYTF
NA	NA	TRBV23-1	TRBJ2-1	TGCGCCAGCGGCAGGAACAATGAGCAGTTCTTC	CASGRNNEQFF
TRBD2	few	TRBV7-9	TRBJ2-1	TGTGCCAGCAGCCATTCGGGACTAGCGGGAGTAAGCTCCTACAATGAGCAGTTCTTC	CASSHSGLAGVSSYNEQFF
NA	NA	TRBV11-3	TRBJ2-7	TGTGCCAGCAGCTTAATATCCTACGAGCAGTACTTC	CASSLISYEQYF
NA	NA	TRBV7-6	TRBJ2-5	TGTGCCAGCAGCTTAGACGCAGGGTGGGGAGGAGAGACCCAGTACTTC	CASSLDAGWGGETQYF
TRBD1	NA	TRBV28	TRBJ2-7	TGTGCCAGCAGGCCCCGGACAGGTTTCTCCTACGAGCAGTACTTC	CASRPRTGFSYEQYF
NA	NA	TRBV5-5	TRBJ1-6	TGTGCCAGCAGCTTGGATGACAGCCTCTCCTATAATTCACCCCTCCACTTT	CASSLDDSLSYNSPLHF
NA	few	TRBV10-2	TRBJ1-4	TGCGCCAGCTACAGCAGTGAAAAACTGTTTTTT	CASYSSEKLFF
NA	once	TRBV7-2	TRBJ1-1	TGTGCCAGCAGCTTAGTCGGTGGTGAAAACACTGAAGCTTTCTTT	CASSLVGGENTEAFF
NA	few	TRBV5-6	TRBJ1-1	TGTGCCAGCAGCTTGGTCTCTATGAACACTGAAGCTTTCTTT	CASSLVSMNTEAFF
NA	NA	TRBV11-3	TRBJ2-1	TGTGCCAGCTCCCCGGGCCTGGTAGCGGACAATGAGCAGTTCTTC	CASSPGLVADNEQFF
TRBD1	NA	TRBV4-2	TRBJ1-1	TGTGCCAGCAGCCAAGATCCCCCCCGCCAGGGGGGAAGGGGGGCTTTCTTT	CASSQDPPRQGGRGAFF
NA	NA	TRBV6-1	TRBJ2-3	TGTGCCAGCAGTGTTGCGGCGAACACAGATACGCAGTATTTT	CASSVAANTDTQYF
TRBD1	NA	TRBV28	TRBJ1-2	TGTGCCACCCTGACCAGGGGGCCAAACTATGGCTACACCTTC	CATLTRGPNYGYTF
NA	NA	TRBV15	TRBJ1-5	TGTGCCACCAGCAGAGGGAGGTTTGGGAATCAGCCCCAGCATTTT	CATSRGRFGNQPQHF
NA	NA	TRBV30	TRBJ2-2	TGTGCCTCGGACTCCGCGAACACCGGGGAGCTGTTTTTT	CASDSANTGELFF
NA	NA	TRBV5-4	TRBJ2-7	TGTGCCAGCAGCGACCTAACAGGCTCCTACGAGCAGTACTTC	CASSDLTGSYEQYF
NA	NA	TRBV7-9	TRBJ2-2	TGTGCCAGCAGGCAACGCCTAGGGAGGAACACCGGGGAGCTGTTTTTT	CASRQRLGRNTGELFF
TRBD2	NA	TRBV5-1	TRBJ2-3	TGCGCCAGCAGCTTGGGACTAGCGGGAGCTCGCACAGATACGCAGTATTTT	CASSLGLAGARTDTQYF
NA	NA	TRBV2	TRBJ1-1	TGTGCCAGCAGGCTGACAGTATATAGGGGTAAACTGAACACTGAAGCTTTCTTT	CASRLTVYRGKLNTEAFF
NA	NA	TRBV30	TRBJ2-5	TGTGCCTGGAGTCTGTCAGATCAAGAGACCCAGTACTTC	CAWSLSDQETQYF
TRBD2	NA	TRBV30	TRBJ2-7	TGTGCCTGGAGTGTTTTGGGAGGGAGCGAGCAGTACTTC	CAWSVLGGSEQYF
NA	NA	TRBV11-2	TRBJ1-2	TGTGCCAGCAGCTTAGGTTTAAACTATGGCTACACCTTC	CASSLGLNYGYTF
NA	NA	TRBV9	TRBJ2-5	TGTGCCAGCAGCGCCAGGGTTGTAGGAGTTGGAGAGACCCAGTACTTC	CASSARVVGVGETQYF
TRBD2	NA	TRBV7-2	TRBJ2-1	TGTGCCAGGGAACAATGGCGGGAGGGCGATGAGCAGTTCTTC	CAREQWREGDEQFF
TRBD2	NA	TRBV6-6	TRBJ2-5	TGTGCCAGCAGTTACGCGGGAGACCAAGAGACCCAGTACTTC	CASSYAGDQETQYF
NA	NA	TRBV5-1	TRBJ2-3	TGCGCCAGCAGCCAAAGACAGGATGGCACAGATACGCAGTATTTT	CASSQRQDGTDTQYF
TRBD2	NA	TRBV19	TRBJ2-3	TGTGCCAGTAGTATTGGAGCGGGAGTCAGGGCAGATACGCAGTATTTT	CASSIGAGVRADTQYF